Following are 2 T cell receptor beta chains from one sample sequenced in a study of cytomegalovirus exposure and HLA in healthy donors. The PCR had 60 Vbeta and 13 Jbeta primers. The method was immunoSEQ multiplex PCR; TCRdb's version includes in-frame clones alone and lacks a portion of them. The sample includes approximately 210,000 clones, 87% seen only once; the top ten take 1.3%. Input material: PBMCs. The source is a man aged 30-40 years in good health and CMV-seronegative.

The rearrangement uses TRBV2 and TRBJ2-2; D is ambiguous. The CDR3 is made up of 12 amino acids. Germline V gives CDR1 SNHLY, CDR2 FYNNEI. Trimming removed 4 bases at V and 10 bases at J, with 10 bases between. The CDR3 nucleotides read TGTGCCAGCAGTGCAGGCCAGGAGGAGCTGTTTTTT. The encoded protein is CASSAGQEELFF. Full variable domain (remainder filled in from reference TRBV2 and TRBJ2-2): EPEVTQTPSHQVTQMGQEVILRCVPISNHLYFYWYRQILGQKVEFLVSFYNNEISEKSEIFDDQFSVERPDGSNFTLKIRSTKLEDSAMYFCASSAGQEELFFGEGSRLTVL.

This clone was counted a few times. The sample carries other DNA sequences with the same CDR3. The chain joins TRBV19 to TRBJ1-2; 9 bases are shared with TRBD1. The trim removed 1 base at V and 4 bases at J, leaving 4 bases unmatched. The CDR3 extends over 15 amino acids. Germline values: CDR1 LNHDA, CDR2 SQIVND (reference sequence). CDR3 bases: TGTGCCAGTAGTATAGCCGCGACAGGGGGCTATGGCTACACCTTC. Its protein product is CASSIAATGGYGYTF.